A selection of T cell receptor beta chains follows, all from one sample in a study of blood T cell repertoires in COVID-19. Data came from immunoSEQ multiplex PCR; TCRdb stores just in-frame clones and leaves some out. The sample has some 150,000 clones; 80% to 90% are singletons. The specimen sequenced was peripheral blood. Receptor source: a woman aged 60 to 75 with COVID-19, enrolled during active disease. CDR3s include the opening cysteine and the closing phenylalanine or tryptophan. Fields, in order: D gene, J gene, V gene, clone size, CDR3 length, CDR3 DNA, CDR3 protein. D genes are given only for firm matches. Clone sizes are given selectively: once, few, many, or a class where the clone is expanded.

D gene: NA; J gene: TRBJ1-1; V gene: TRBV18; clone size: few; CDR3 length: 17; CDR3 DNA: TGTGCCAGCTCGTATACCGGATTAGCCGGGAGTGGCACTGAAGCTTTCTTT; CDR3 protein: CASSYTGLAGSGTEAFF
D gene: NA; J gene: TRBJ2-7; V gene: TRBV6-2/TRBV6-3; clone size: NA; CDR3 length: 14; CDR3 DNA: TGTGCCAGCAGTTACAGTTCCGGGACCTACGAGCAGTACTTC; CDR3 protein: CASSYSSGTYEQYF
D gene: TRBD1; J gene: TRBJ2-7; V gene: TRBV5-1; clone size: NA; CDR3 length: 19; CDR3 DNA: TGCGCCAGCAGCTTTCGTCACAGGGGACGGCCGGGCCTGTCCTACGAGCAGTACTTC; CDR3 protein: CASSFRHRGRPGLSYEQYF
D gene: NA; J gene: TRBJ2-1; V gene: TRBV10-3; clone size: NA; CDR3 length: 17; CDR3 DNA: TGTGCCATCAGTGAGGGGGCTGGGGGGGCCGGCTACAATGAGCAGTTCTTC; CDR3 protein: CAISEGAGGAGYNEQFF
D gene: NA; J gene: TRBJ2-1; V gene: TRBV5-5; clone size: NA; CDR3 length: 12; CDR3 DNA: TGTGCCAGCAGCTTGGGCGTTGGTGAGCAGTTCTTC; CDR3 protein: CASSLGVGEQFF
D gene: NA; J gene: TRBJ2-5; V gene: TRBV15; clone size: NA; CDR3 length: 14; CDR3 DNA: TGTGCCACCAGCAGAGATAAGGGACTGGAGACCCAGTACTTC; CDR3 protein: CATSRDKGLETQYF
D gene: NA; J gene: TRBJ2-2; V gene: TRBV7-6; clone size: NA; CDR3 length: 14; CDR3 DNA: TGTGCCAGCAGCTTCAACCCCGGGGCCGGGGAGCTGTTTTTT; CDR3 protein: CASSFNPGAGELFF
D gene: TRBD2; J gene: TRBJ2-7; V gene: TRBV11-1; clone size: once; CDR3 length: 15; CDR3 DNA: TGTGCCAGCAGCCCGGGACTAGCGGTTTCCTACGAGCAGTACTTC; CDR3 protein: CASSPGLAVSYEQYF
D gene: NA; J gene: TRBJ2-5; V gene: TRBV5-1; clone size: NA; CDR3 length: 14; CDR3 DNA: TGCGCCAGCAGCTTGTCCGTGGACTCAGAGACCCAGTACTTC; CDR3 protein: CASSLSVDSETQYF
D gene: TRBD2; J gene: TRBJ2-3; V gene: TRBV6-6; clone size: NA; CDR3 length: 18; CDR3 DNA: TGTGCCAGCAGTCTACTGCGGGGGGGCGCTTTGAGGGTAGATACGCAGTATTTT; CDR3 protein: CASSLLRGGALRVDTQYF
D gene: NA; J gene: TRBJ1-2; V gene: TRBV5-1; clone size: once; CDR3 length: 13; CDR3 DNA: TGCGCCAGCAGCGCCGGGACAAGTAATGGCTACACCTTC; CDR3 protein: CASSAGTSNGYTF
D gene: TRBD2; J gene: TRBJ2-3; V gene: TRBV2; clone size: NA; CDR3 length: 19; CDR3 DNA: TGTGCCAGCAATGGACAGCTGAGCTTTAGCGGGGCCGGCACAGATACGCAGTATTTT; CDR3 protein: CASNGQLSFSGAGTDTQYF
D gene: NA; J gene: TRBJ2-1; V gene: TRBV11-3; clone size: NA; CDR3 length: 15; CDR3 DNA: TGTGCCAGCAGCTCCGACGGGAGCTCCTACAATGAGCAGTTCTTC; CDR3 protein: CASSSDGSSYNEQFF
D gene: TRBD1; J gene: TRBJ1-1; V gene: TRBV27; clone size: NA; CDR3 length: 16; CDR3 DNA: TGTGCCAGCAGTAGTGACAGGGGCGCCCGGGGCACTGAAGCTTTCTTT; CDR3 protein: CASSSDRGARGTEAFF
D gene: NA; J gene: TRBJ1-2; V gene: TRBV19; clone size: once; CDR3 length: 16; CDR3 DNA: TGTGCCAGTAATTTACACCCCGGGACACCATTCAACGGCTACACCTTC; CDR3 protein: CASNLHPGTPFNGYTF
D gene: NA; J gene: TRBJ1-2; V gene: TRBV29-1; clone size: NA; CDR3 length: 11; CDR3 DNA: TGCAGCGCCGTCGAGAACTATGGCTACACCTTC; CDR3 protein: CSAVENYGYTF
D gene: NA; J gene: TRBJ1-3; V gene: TRBV4-1; clone size: NA; CDR3 length: 16; CDR3 DNA: TGCGCCAGCAGCCCGGGGAGGGTCAGTAGGGGAAACACCATATATTTT; CDR3 protein: CASSPGRVSRGNTIYF
D gene: NA; J gene: TRBJ2-5; V gene: TRBV11-2; clone size: NA; CDR3 length: 18; CDR3 DNA: TGTGCCAGCAGCCAAATACCCAACGGGGGGCCCAAACAAGAGACCCAGTACTTC; CDR3 protein: CASSQIPNGGPKQETQYF
D gene: TRBD1; J gene: TRBJ2-7; V gene: TRBV29-1; clone size: NA; CDR3 length: 14; CDR3 DNA: TGCAGCGTTGTACGGGACAGGGGGCTGGGCGAGCAGTACTTC; CDR3 protein: CSVVRDRGLGEQYF
D gene: TRBD2; J gene: TRBJ2-5; V gene: TRBV5-1; clone size: NA; CDR3 length: 15; CDR3 DNA: TGCGCCAGCAGCTTGGGCGGGGGGGCCTCAGAGACCCAGTACTTC; CDR3 protein: CASSLGGGASETQYF
D gene: NA; J gene: TRBJ1-2; V gene: TRBV14; clone size: once; CDR3 length: 14; CDR3 DNA: TGTGCCAGCAGCCGACAGAGGATCTATAGTGGCTACACCTTC; CDR3 protein: CASSRQRIYSGYTF
D gene: TRBD1; J gene: TRBJ1-2; V gene: TRBV3-1/TRBV3-2; clone size: NA; CDR3 length: 17; CDR3 DNA: TGTGCCAGCAGCCAAGATAGCGACAGGGTGGGGATCTATGGCTACACCTTC; CDR3 protein: CASSQDSDRVGIYGYTF
D gene: NA; J gene: TRBJ2-3; V gene: TRBV2; clone size: NA; CDR3 length: 17; CDR3 DNA: TGTGCCAGCATGGAGCTGGTCCCTTTAGCTAGCACAGATACGCAGTATTTT; CDR3 protein: CASMELVPLASTDTQYF
D gene: TRBD1; J gene: TRBJ2-3; V gene: TRBV18; clone size: few; CDR3 length: 16; CDR3 DNA: TGTGCCAGCTCACCACCGGGACAGGGGAGCACAGATACGCAGTATTTT; CDR3 protein: CASSPPGQGSTDTQYF
D gene: TRBD1; J gene: TRBJ1-3; V gene: TRBV11-2; clone size: once; CDR3 length: 17; CDR3 DNA: TGTGCCAGCAGCTTAGATCCGGACAGGGGCTCTGGAAACACCATATATTTT; CDR3 protein: CASSLDPDRGSGNTIYF
D gene: NA; J gene: TRBJ1-2; V gene: TRBV7-9; clone size: NA; CDR3 length: 15; CDR3 DNA: TGTGCCAGCAGCTTATCAAACAGGGTCGCGACTGGCTACACCTTC; CDR3 protein: CASSLSNRVATGYTF
D gene: NA; J gene: TRBJ1-2; V gene: TRBV6-5; clone size: NA; CDR3 length: 14; CDR3 DNA: TGTGCCAGCAGTTACGATTCCCGAGCCTATGGCTACACCTTC; CDR3 protein: CASSYDSRAYGYTF
D gene: NA; J gene: TRBJ1-1; V gene: TRBV7-9; clone size: NA; CDR3 length: 15; CDR3 DNA: TGTGCCAGCAGCTTAGTGGTTTCGGGGAACACTGAAGCTTTCTTT; CDR3 protein: CASSLVVSGNTEAFF
D gene: TRBD1; J gene: TRBJ1-1; V gene: TRBV15; clone size: NA; CDR3 length: 15; CDR3 DNA: TGTGCCACCAGCCCGGACAGGGTAAGGAGGACTGAAGCTTTCTTT; CDR3 protein: CATSPDRVRRTEAFF
D gene: TRBD2; J gene: TRBJ2-7; V gene: TRBV6-5; clone size: few; CDR3 length: 13; CDR3 DNA: TGTGCCAGCAGAGCTAGCGGGGCGTACGAGCAGTACTTC; CDR3 protein: CASRASGAYEQYF
D gene: NA; J gene: TRBJ1-5; V gene: TRBV5-1; clone size: NA; CDR3 length: 15; CDR3 DNA: TGCGCCAGCAGCCCCGGGGAACCTCATGGTCAGCCCCAGCATTTT; CDR3 protein: CASSPGEPHGQPQHF
D gene: NA; J gene: TRBJ1-2; V gene: TRBV6-5; clone size: NA; CDR3 length: 13; CDR3 DNA: TGTGCCAGCACCCCAGATCTTAACTATGGCTACACCTTC; CDR3 protein: CASTPDLNYGYTF
D gene: TRBD1; J gene: TRBJ1-1; V gene: TRBV6-4; clone size: NA; CDR3 length: 14; CDR3 DNA: TGTGCCAGCAGTGCGCAGGGGGAGGACACTGAAGCTTTCTTT; CDR3 protein: CASSAQGEDTEAFF
D gene: TRBD2; J gene: TRBJ2-6; V gene: TRBV4-2; clone size: NA; CDR3 length: 18; CDR3 DNA: TGTGCCAGCAGCCAAGGCAGCGGGGGGGCTTCTGGGGCCAACGTCCTGACTTTC; CDR3 protein: CASSQGSGGASGANVLTF
D gene: NA; J gene: TRBJ2-7; V gene: TRBV19; clone size: NA; CDR3 length: 16; CDR3 DNA: TGTGCCAGTAGTACCCGAGGACATTTGAGCTCCTACGAGCAGTACTTC; CDR3 protein: CASSTRGHLSSYEQYF
D gene: TRBD1; J gene: TRBJ2-1; V gene: TRBV19; clone size: NA; CDR3 length: 15; CDR3 DNA: TGTGCCAGTAGTACCGGGACAGGGTCTTTACATGAGCAGTTCTTC; CDR3 protein: CASSTGTGSLHEQFF
D gene: TRBD1; J gene: TRBJ1-1; V gene: TRBV19; clone size: NA; CDR3 length: 13; CDR3 DNA: TGTGCCAGTAGTATCGCAGGGGGCACTGAAGCTTTCTTT; CDR3 protein: CASSIAGGTEAFF
D gene: NA; J gene: TRBJ1-3; V gene: TRBV6-5; clone size: NA; CDR3 length: 13; CDR3 DNA: TGTGCCAGCGGGGCAGGGAACGGAAACACCATATATTTT; CDR3 protein: CASGAGNGNTIYF
D gene: NA; J gene: TRBJ2-1; V gene: TRBV2; clone size: NA; CDR3 length: 12; CDR3 DNA: TGTGCCAGCAAGTTCGGGGGGCGAGAGCAGTTCTTC; CDR3 protein: CASKFGGREQFF
D gene: TRBD2; J gene: TRBJ2-7; V gene: TRBV6-1; clone size: NA; CDR3 length: 14; CDR3 DNA: TGTGCCAGCAGCGACCGGGGGGGACCCTACGAGCAGTACTTC; CDR3 protein: CASSDRGGPYEQYF
D gene: TRBD1; J gene: TRBJ1-5; V gene: TRBV4-2; clone size: once; CDR3 length: 14; CDR3 DNA: TGTGCCAGCAGCGAGACAGGGAGCAATCAGCCCCAGCATTTT; CDR3 protein: CASSETGSNQPQHF
D gene: NA; J gene: TRBJ1-1; V gene: TRBV7-9; clone size: once; CDR3 length: 14; CDR3 DNA: TGTGCCAGCAGCCTATTCCAGGGGAACACTGAAGCTTTCTTT; CDR3 protein: CASSLFQGNTEAFF
D gene: NA; J gene: TRBJ2-2; V gene: TRBV25-1; clone size: few; CDR3 length: 13; CDR3 DNA: TGTGCCAGCGACTTGCCGATGTTTGGGGAGCTGTTTTTT; CDR3 protein: CASDLPMFGELFF
D gene: TRBD1; J gene: TRBJ2-5; V gene: TRBV5-8; clone size: NA; CDR3 length: 15; CDR3 DNA: TGTGCCAGCAGCTTGGTGGGGACAGTCCAAGAGACCCAGTACTTC; CDR3 protein: CASSLVGTVQETQYF
D gene: NA; J gene: TRBJ1-6; V gene: TRBV11-2; clone size: NA; CDR3 length: 15; CDR3 DNA: TGTGCCAGCAGCTCCATCCGGGACTATAATTCACCCCTCCACTTT; CDR3 protein: CASSSIRDYNSPLHF
D gene: TRBD2; J gene: TRBJ2-5; V gene: TRBV4-1; clone size: NA; CDR3 length: 14; CDR3 DNA: TGCGCCAGCAGACTAGCGGGGGGACAAGAGACCCAGTACTTC; CDR3 protein: CASRLAGGQETQYF
D gene: NA; J gene: TRBJ1-2; V gene: TRBV12-3/TRBV12-4; clone size: NA; CDR3 length: 12; CDR3 DNA: TGTGCCAGCAGTAGGGAGGTCTATGGCTACACCTTC; CDR3 protein: CASSREVYGYTF
D gene: TRBD2; J gene: TRBJ2-3; V gene: TRBV19; clone size: NA; CDR3 length: 18; CDR3 DNA: TGTGCCAGTAGTATGGGGACTAGCGGGTCCTTACGCACAGATACGCAGTATTTT; CDR3 protein: CASSMGTSGSLRTDTQYF
D gene: NA; J gene: TRBJ1-1; V gene: TRBV5-1; clone size: NA; CDR3 length: 14; CDR3 DNA: TGCGCCAGCAGCTCCCGCGGGGAGTCAGATGAAGCTTTCTTT; CDR3 protein: CASSSRGESDEAFF
D gene: TRBD1; J gene: TRBJ2-5; V gene: TRBV29-1; clone size: NA; CDR3 length: 14; CDR3 DNA: TGCAGCGTGCTCCCCGGGACAGAACAAGAGACCCAGTACTTC; CDR3 protein: CSVLPGTEQETQYF
D gene: NA; J gene: TRBJ1-4; V gene: TRBV9; clone size: NA; CDR3 length: 13; CDR3 DNA: TGTGCCAGCAGCGCCATGAGTAATGAAAAACTGTTTTTT; CDR3 protein: CASSAMSNEKLFF
D gene: NA; J gene: TRBJ2-3; V gene: TRBV11-2; clone size: NA; CDR3 length: 15; CDR3 DNA: TGTGCCAGCAGCTCCCCCTCCGGGAGCACAGATACGCAGTATTTT; CDR3 protein: CASSSPSGSTDTQYF
D gene: TRBD1; J gene: TRBJ1-2; V gene: TRBV9; clone size: NA; CDR3 length: 15; CDR3 DNA: TGTGCCAGCAGCGTAGATGCAGGGGGTGGTTATGGCTACACCTTC; CDR3 protein: CASSVDAGGGYGYTF
D gene: NA; J gene: TRBJ1-1; V gene: TRBV13; clone size: NA; CDR3 length: 11; CDR3 DNA: TGTGCCAGCAGCATCAGGACTGAAGCTTTCTTT; CDR3 protein: CASSIRTEAFF
D gene: NA; J gene: TRBJ2-3; V gene: TRBV11-3; clone size: NA; CDR3 length: 15; CDR3 DNA: TGTGCCAGCAGCTTAGAGGGACTGCGCACAGATACGCAGTATTTT; CDR3 protein: CASSLEGLRTDTQYF
D gene: NA; J gene: TRBJ1-1; V gene: TRBV25-1; clone size: NA; CDR3 length: 13; CDR3 DNA: TGTGCCAGCAGTGTGACAGGGAACACTGAAGCTTTCTTT; CDR3 protein: CASSVTGNTEAFF
D gene: NA; J gene: TRBJ2-3; V gene: TRBV27; clone size: once; CDR3 length: 13; CDR3 DNA: TGTGCCAGTAAACTAGCCCCCACAGATACGCAGTATTTT; CDR3 protein: CASKLAPTDTQYF
D gene: TRBD1; J gene: TRBJ2-1; V gene: TRBV4-1; clone size: few; CDR3 length: 16; CDR3 DNA: TGCGCCAGCAGCCAAGAGGCCCAGGGGGCTTTGGATGAGCAGTTCTTC; CDR3 protein: CASSQEAQGALDEQFF
D gene: TRBD1; J gene: TRBJ2-7; V gene: TRBV23-1; clone size: NA; CDR3 length: 13; CDR3 DNA: TGCCCCTTCCCGGGACAGGCTCAGGGCGAGCAGTACTTC; CDR3 protein: CPFPGQAQGEQYF